This T cell receptor beta chain was identified during a study of shared clonotypes between healthy human individuals. Whole-study context: A couple of female and a few male donors aged 18 to 49 were enrolled. Each donor's CD8 memory used one plate, CD8 naive two, each CD4 subset three.

In the original workflow: From ImmunoSEQ came sequences covering only the junction and carrying no quality scores, so filtering differed. Sequenced by immunoSEQ multiplex PCR; TCRdb stores in-frame clones only, minus some. That table gives V, J and clone size, and the DNA gave D and trimming. The sample includes about 800,000 clones, about 96% of them seen just once. This clone was counted a single time. CD45RO-negative, CCR7-selected cells formed the naive CD8 fraction, which excluded terminally differentiated effector memory CD45RA+ cells. Those who donated were healthy HIV-negative adults, with no recent acute infections or vaccinations reported. Germline V gene data show CDR1 as WSHSY and CDR2 as SAAADI. The V segment lost 8 bases and the J segment 6 bases; nucleotides outside the gene matches: 16. The CDR3 is 17 residues long.

This receptor was identified in a man aged 25 to 45 in good health. Sequencing was done on a sample of naive CD8+ T cells sorted from blood. V and J are TRBV10-2 and TRBJ2-4, with TRBD2 matching 10 bases. CDR3 in amino acids: CASLQPLAGVEANIQYF. CDR3 sequence (DNA): TGCGCCAGCCTGCAGCCGCTAGCGGGAGTGGAGGCAAACATTCAGTACTTC.